This T cell receptor beta chain was recorded in a study of T-cell reconstitution after alpha-beta-depleted transplantation in children. This clonotype has a handful of counts. The CDR3 consists of 16 residues. Germline assignment: CDR1 MNHEY and CDR2 SMNVEV (reference sequence). Trimming pared 0 bases from V and 2 bases from J, leaving 13 bases between. TCRbeta library construction was performed incorporating unique molecular identifiers. One entry per CDR3 protein results from TCRdb running MiXCR on the PCR reads. This sample has nearly 550,000 distinct CDR3 sequences, with about 18% found just once.

The receptor was isolated from a human donor who donated a stem cell graft to a child with acute lymphoblastic leukemia. Specimen: PBMCs from the stem cell graft donor, collected from the stem cell graft. The chain carries TRBV27 and TRBJ1-2, with D unclear. CDR3 nucleotides: TGTGCCAGCAGTTTATCGATCCCTCAAGGGAACTATGGCTACACCTTC. Protein: CASSLSIPQGNYGYTF.